The clone carrying this TCR beta chain was observed at least ten times. What it binds is not known. This sample is drawn from a study of T cells in Graves' hyperthyroidism and ophthalmopathy. Study-level points and caveats: In the blood, most expanded thyroid clonotypes above 0.001 appeared as well.

Regions amplified from RNA transcripts were the TCR beta CDR3 regions. The HTBI primer set drove a first-round RT-PCR of the TCR CDR3. TCRdb fed the multiplex PCR reads into MiXCR, producing one record per CDR3 protein. The sample lists 250,000 to 300,000 distinct CDR3 sequences; roughly 13% were seen once. The germline V gene has CDR1 MDHEN and CDR2 SYDVKM. V was pared by 3 bases and J by 1 base, with 7 bases between. This CDR3 has 14 residues. The rearrangement links TRBV28 to TRBJ1-3, with D possibly matching TRBD1 (5 bases). The specimen sequenced was blood. The receptor comes from a woman aged 40 to 55 with Graves' hyperthyroidism. The CDR3 DNA reads TGTGCCAGCAGTTTGGACATTTCTGGAAACACCATATATTTT. This sequence encodes CASSLDISGNTIYF.